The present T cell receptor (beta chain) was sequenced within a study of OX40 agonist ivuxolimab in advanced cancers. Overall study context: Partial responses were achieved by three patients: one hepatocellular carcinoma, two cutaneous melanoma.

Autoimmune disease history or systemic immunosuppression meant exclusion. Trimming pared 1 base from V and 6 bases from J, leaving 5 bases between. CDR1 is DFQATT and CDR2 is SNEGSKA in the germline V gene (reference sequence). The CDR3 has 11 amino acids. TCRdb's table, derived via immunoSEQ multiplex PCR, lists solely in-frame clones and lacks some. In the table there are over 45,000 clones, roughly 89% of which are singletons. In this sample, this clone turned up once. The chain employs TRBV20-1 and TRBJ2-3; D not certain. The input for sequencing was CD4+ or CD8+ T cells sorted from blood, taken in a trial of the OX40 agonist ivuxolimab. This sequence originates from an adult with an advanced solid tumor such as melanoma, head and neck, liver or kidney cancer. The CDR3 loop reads CSARGWDTQYF. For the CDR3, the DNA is TGCAGTGCTAGAGGCTGGGATACGCAGTATTTT.